This record looks at one T cell receptor (beta chain) sequence and its context. The sample belongs to a study of shared clonotypes between healthy human individuals. Clones were read by immunoSEQ multiplex PCR, and TCRdb kept only the in-frame ones, dropping some. This table holds approximately 2.5 million clones, 93% found once. Trimming took 5 bases from V and 7 from J; bases not matched to a gene: 4. The germline V gene has CDR1 MDHEN and CDR2 SYDVKM. The CDR3 is 12 residues long. The sample taken for sequencing was naive CD4+ T cells from PBMCs. Specified subset: CD45RA+ positively selected. The chain carries TRBV28 and TRBJ1-2; TRBD1 matches at 7 bases. This TCR was recovered from a man aged 18 to 29 in good health. Some clones in this sample may be carry-over from other donors' samples. The CDR3, as DNA: TGTGCCAGCAGTCGGACAGGTTTTGGCTACACCTTC. It is translated as CASSRTGFGYTF.